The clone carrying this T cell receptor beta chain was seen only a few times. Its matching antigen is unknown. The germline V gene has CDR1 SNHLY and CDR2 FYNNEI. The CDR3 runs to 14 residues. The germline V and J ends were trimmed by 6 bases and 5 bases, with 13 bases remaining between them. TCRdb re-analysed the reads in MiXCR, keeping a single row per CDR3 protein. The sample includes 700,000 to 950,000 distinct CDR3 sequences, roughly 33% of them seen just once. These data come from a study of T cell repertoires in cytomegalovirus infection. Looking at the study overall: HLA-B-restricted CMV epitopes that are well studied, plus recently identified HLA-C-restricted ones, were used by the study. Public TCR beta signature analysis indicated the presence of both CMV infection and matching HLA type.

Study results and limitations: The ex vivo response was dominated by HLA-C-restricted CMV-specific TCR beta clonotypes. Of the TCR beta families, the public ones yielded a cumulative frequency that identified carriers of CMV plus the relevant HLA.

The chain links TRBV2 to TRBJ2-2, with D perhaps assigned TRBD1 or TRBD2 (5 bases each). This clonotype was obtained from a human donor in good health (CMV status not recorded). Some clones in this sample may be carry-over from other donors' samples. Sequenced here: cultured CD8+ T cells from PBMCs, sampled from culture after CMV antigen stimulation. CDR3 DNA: TGTGCCAGCAGAGAGGGGTTTCTGACCGGGGAGCTGTTTTTT. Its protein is CASREGFLTGELFF.